The entry that follows covers one TCR beta chain sequence. The data derive from a study of blood T cell repertoires in COVID-19. The wider study: COVID-19 samples, acute and convalescent, were from the United States, Italy and Spain. The cDNA or gDNA used as material had been derived from T cells, B-cell-depleted T cells, or PBMCs.

The CDR3 consists of 13 residues. V was trimmed by 5 bases and J by 7 bases, leaving 14 bases between them. In germline, CDR1 is GTSNPN, CDR2 SVGIG (reference sequence). In the original analysis: Using reference gene primer amplification, nucleated cell counts were estimated. Profiled with immunoSEQ multiplex PCR; TCRdb holds only in-frame clones, not every one. V, J and clone size were drawn from that table, and D and trimming were deduced from the DNA. This table holds some 150,000 clones, about 86% found once. The chain employs TRBV30 and TRBJ1-4; the D gene is possibly TRBD1 (6 bases). The specimen sequenced was peripheral blood. The receptor's source is a woman aged 60 to 75 with acute or convalescent COVID-19. CDR3 DNA sequence: TGTGCCTGGGGGAGGACAGTCCCTGAAAAACTGTTTTTT. Protein: CAWGRTVPEKLFF. Together with reference TRBV30 and TRBJ1-4, the CDR3 gives the full variable domain: SQTIHQWPATLVQPVGSPLSLECTVEGTSNPNLYWYRQAAGRGLQLLFYSVGIGQISSEVPQNLSASRPQDRQFILSSKKLLLSDSGFYLCAWGRTVPEKLFFGSGTQLSVL.